The clone carrying this TCR beta chain has ten or more counts. Its matching antigen is unknown. TCRdb itself ran the 5' RACE reads through MiXCR, one entry per CDR3 protein. The sample lists some 270,000 distinct CDR3 sequences, about 8% occurring once. The CDR3 contains 14 residues. The J segment lost 10 bases and the V segment lost 5 bases, leaving 13 bases of the junction unmatched. Germline loops: CDR1 SGHAT, CDR2 FQNNGV. This sample is drawn from a study of identical twins. Each donor was a healthy Caucasian. Overall study results and limits: Conclusions relied on cross-sectional statistical analysis, not following the same donors.

These records were also assigned to another study, of yellow fever vaccine responses in identical twins. This second study notes: On the reported evidence, twins' vaccine T cell responses seemed partly convergent and partly personalized.

Input material: CD8+ T cells sorted from blood. This receptor was obtained from a woman aged 18 to 35 in good health. V is TRBV11-2 and J is TRBJ1-2; 7 bases line up with TRBD1. CDR3 amino acids: CASSPYRDSFDYTF. The CDR3 region has the DNA TGTGCCAGCAGCCCTTACCGGGACAGTTTTGACTACACCTTC.